Presented here are 31 T cell receptor beta chains from one specimen sequenced in a study of Graves' ophthalmopathy and Graves' hyperthyroidism. RNA transcripts were the source from which TCR beta CDR3 regions were amplified. First-round RT-PCR employed HTBI primers, with a second-round multiplex PCR after it. TCRdb processed the multiplex PCR reads anew with MiXCR; each CDR3 protein has one entry. The data contain under 800,000 distinct CDR3 sequences, over 20% of them singletons. Source material: peripheral blood. Receptor source: a woman in her late teens or twenties with stable Graves' hyperthyroidism. Some clones in this sample may be carry-over from other donors' samples.

This sequence joins TRBV20-1 and TRBJ2-5; 7 nucleotides agree with TRBD1. In germline, CDR1 is DFQATT, CDR2 SNEGSKA (reference sequence). The CDR3 is 11 residues long. With V trimmed by 6 bases and J by 10 bases, 8 bases remained unmatched. DNA of the CDR3: TGCAGTGCCAGGAGACAGGGCAACCAGTACTTC. This translates into CSARRQGNQYF.

This clonotype was observed many times. V is TRBV27 and J is TRBJ2-2; TRBD2 might be the D (5 bases). CDR3 length equals 15 residues. Trimming removed 0 bases at V and 6 bases at J, with 11 bases between. CDR1 is MNHEY, CDR2 SMNVEV, per germline (reference sequence). The CDR3 DNA reads TGTGCCAGCAGTTTATCGAGAGGGTTGTCCGGGGAGCTGTTTTTT. Its translation is CASSLSRGLSGELFF.

This clonotype came up many times. V usage is TRBV20-1 and J usage is TRBJ2-7; D unresolved. The V and J ends lost 1 base and 3 bases respectively, with 4 bases between them. Germline-derived CDR1 and CDR2 are DFQATT and SNEGSKA (reference sequence). The CDR3 has 11 amino acids. CDR3 bases: TGCAGTGCTAGAGTGGACTACGAGCAGTACTTC. Its translation is CSARVDYEQYF.

This clonotype has a count of ten or more. J is TRBJ1-1 and V is TRBV19; the D is unclear. This CDR3 region has 14 residues. V was pared by 7 bases and J by 5 bases, with 17 bases between. Germline CDR1 LNHDA, CDR2 SQIVND (reference sequence). CDR3 nucleotide sequence: TGTGCCAGTAAATCCCAGGAAAGAAGGACTGAAGCTTTCTTT. Amino acids: CASKSQERRTEAFF.

This clonotype came up many times. The chain combines TRBV30 with TRBJ1-5; 8 bases match TRBD1. This CDR3 has 12 residues. Germline CDR1 is GTSNPN and CDR2 is SVGIG (reference sequence). The V and J ends lost 3 bases and 5 bases, in that order; junction bases with no gene match: 0. The CDR3 loop is CAWRTGDQPQHF. The CDR3, as DNA: TGTGCCTGGAGGACAGGGGATCAGCCCCAGCATTTT.

This clonotype was detected ten times or more. The chain employs TRBV12-3 or TRBV12-4 and TRBJ2-5, with D unclear. CDR3 length: 13 residues. Deletions cut 5 bases from V and 2 bases from J, with 9 bases between. CDR3 in DNA: TGTGCCAGCAGTATAAGGAAGCAAGAGACCCAGTACTTC. Translating gives CASSIRKQETQYF.

This clonotype was seen ten or more times. The chain joins TRBV15 to TRBJ1-3; the D is unclear. The CDR3 length is 15 residues. The germline CDR1 and CDR2 sequences are LNHNV and YYDKDF (reference sequence). V gave up 5 bases and J gave up 0 bases, with 11 bases separating them. The CDR3 nucleotides are TGTGCCACCAGCCGTAGTGGTAGCTCTGGAAACACCATATATTTT. Its protein is CATSRSGSSGNTIYF.

In its sample, this clonotype was seen a few times. The chain has TRBV6-1 and TRBJ1-1; TRBD1 matches at 9 bases. V gave up 6 bases and J gave up 5 bases; unmatched junction bases: 4. The V gene's germline CDR1 is MNHNS and CDR2 SASEGT. This CDR3 is 13 amino acids long. The CDR3 protein is CASRQGASTEAFF. Written as DNA, the CDR3 is TGTGCCAGCAGACAGGGGGCGAGTACTGAAGCTTTCTTT.

This clonotype was detected ten times or more. The rearrangement uses TRBV18 and TRBJ1-3; the D is unclear. Trimming pared 2 bases from V and 0 bases from J, leaving 11 bases between. The CDR3 extends over 16 amino acids. CDR1 is KGHSH and CDR2 is LQKENI in the germline V gene. DNA of the CDR3: TGTGCCAGCTCACCAATCCTTCAGAGCTCTGGAAACACCATATATTTT. The encoded protein is CASSPILQSSGNTIYF. The full variable domain, with the rest looked up from reference TRBV18 and TRBJ1-3, is NAGVMQNPRHLVRRRGQEARLRCSPMKGHSHVYWYRQLPEEGLKFMVYLQKENIIDESGMPKERFSAEFPKEGPSILRIQQVVRGDSAAYFCASSPILQSSGNTIYFGEGSWLTVV.

The chain couples TRBV21-1 to TRBJ1-1; the D call of TRBD1 is as the table states it, not checked on the DNA. TRBV21-1 constitutes a pseudogene. The CDR3 runs to 20 residues. Here the CDR3 reads CASSSSTTARGWGFATEAFF. The CDR3 DNA sequence: TGTGCCAGCAGCTCATCTACCACCGCGAGGGGGTGGGGGTTCGCCACTGAAGCTTTCTTT.

In its sample, this clonotype was seen many times. V is TRBV6-2 or TRBV6-3 and J is TRBJ1-1, with D perhaps TRBD1 (5 bases). The CDR3 contains 15 residues. The V end lost 7 bases, the J end lost 1 base, and 16 bases lay between the germline ends. CDR1 and CDR2 from the germline V gene are MNHEY and SVGEGT. This CDR3 reads CASIPGGAGNTEAFF. CDR3 bases: TGTGCCAGCATCCCAGGAGGGGCTGGGAACACTGAAGCTTTCTTT.

The table lists this clonotype with many counts. The chain uses TRBV20-1 and TRBJ1-2; a possible D gene is TRBD1 (5 bases). Germline lookup yields CDR1 DFQATT and CDR2 SNEGSKA (reference sequence). CDR3 length equals 13 residues. Trimming took 6 bases from V and 3 from J, leaving 14 bases between them. CDR3 in amino acids: CSAHRFSYYGYTF. In nucleotides, the CDR3 is TGCAGTGCCCACAGGTTTTCGTACTATGGCTACACCTTC.

In this sample, this clonotype turned up many times. This chain uses TRBV20-1 with TRBJ1-5; no clear D. The germline CDR1 and CDR2 sequences are DFQATT and SNEGSKA (reference sequence). The CDR3 contains 15 residues. V lost 0 bases and J 2 bases, leaving 11 bases between the germline ends. The CDR3 DNA follows: TGCAGTGCTAGAGAAAAAATCAATGGCAATCAGCCCCAGCATTTT. This encodes CSAREKINGNQPQHF.

V and J are TRBV5-6 and TRBJ2-7; possible D gene TRBD2, 5 bases. The CDR3 has 15 residues. Germline-derived CDR1 and CDR2 are SGHDT and YYEEEE. Trimming removed 2 bases at V and 0 bases at J, with 12 bases between. CDR3: CASSLDLRGSYEQYF. The CDR3 DNA sequence: TGTGCCAGCAGCTTAGACCTCCGGGGCTCCTACGAGCAGTACTTC.

This clonotype was counted at least ten times. The rearrangement joins TRBV11-2 to TRBJ2-7, with D tentatively TRBD1 or TRBD2 (5 bases each). This CDR3 is built from 12 residues. Trimming shortened V by 9 bases and J by 3 bases, and 12 bases separated the two germline ends. Germline V gives CDR1 SGHAT, CDR2 FQNNGV. CDR3 amino acids: CASNKGSYEQYF. Written as DNA, the CDR3 is TGTGCCAGTAATAAGGGGAGCTACGAGCAGTACTTC.

This clonotype was seen more than once but under ten times. The genes are TRBV4-1 and TRBJ2-5; 7 bases match TRBD2. V was clipped by 4 bases and J by 2 bases; unmatched bases: 7. This CDR3 contains 15 residues. Germline V gene lookup returns CDR1 MGHRA and CDR2 YSYEKL. The CDR3: CASSLLRDYQETQYF. The CDR3 DNA follows: TGCGCCAGCAGCCTCCTCCGGGACTATCAAGAGACCCAGTACTTC.

This clonotype has a handful of counts. V and J are TRBV3-1 and TRBJ2-2; unclear D gene. Per germline, CDR1 LGHDT and CDR2 YNNKEL (reference sequence). With 0 bases removed from V and 0 bases from J, the gap between germline ends came to 11 bases. The CDR3 contains 17 residues. The CDR3 sequence: CASSQDHYPTNTGELFF. The CDR3 DNA reads as TGTGCCAGCAGCCAAGACCATTACCCCACGAACACCGGGGAGCTGTTTTTT.

A remark on this clonotype: This may stem from a read error, because a much larger clone lies one nucleotide away. The chain couples TRBV6-2 or TRBV6-3 to TRBJ2-2; D may be TRBD2 (6 bases). CDR3 size: 18 residues. V was pared by 5 bases and J by 2 bases, with 21 bases between. Germline V gives CDR1 MNHEY, CDR2 SVGEGT. The CDR3 coding sequence is TGTGCCAGCAGTCGTACCCCTCCAGCGGGCCTCAACACCGGGGAGCTGTTTTTT. Its protein product is CASSRTPPAGLNTGELFF.

This clonotype was counted many times. The genes are TRBV7-8 and TRBJ1-1; no clear D gene. The germline V gene has CDR1 SGHVS and CDR2 FQNEAQ. CDR3 length: 15 amino acids. V was cut by 3 bases and J by 1 base, with 12 bases left in between. The CDR3: CASSFEDGPNTEAFF. The CDR3 DNA sequence: TGTGCCAGCAGCTTTGAGGACGGCCCGAACACTGAAGCTTTCTTT.

In its sample, this clonotype was seen many times. The chain links TRBV5-4 to TRBJ2-7, with 7 bases aligning to TRBD2. The CDR3 spans 15 residues. The V gene end was trimmed by 4 bases and the J gene end by 2 bases; junction bases not matched to a gene: 9. Germline-derived CDR1 and CDR2 are SGHNT and YYREEE (reference sequence). The CDR3 here is CASSPTRLATYEQYF. The DNA of the CDR3 is TGTGCCAGCAGCCCAACGCGACTAGCAACCTACGAGCAGTACTTC. Filled out from reference TRBV5-4 and TRBJ2-7, the complete variable domain reads ETGVTQSPTHLIKTRGQQVTLRCSSQSGHNTVSWYQQALGQGPQFIFQYYREEENGRGNFPPRFSGLQFPNYSSELNVNALELDDSALYLCASSPTRLATYEQYFGPGTRLTVT.

The chain combines TRBV29-1 with TRBJ2-7; D assignment may be TRBD1 or TRBD2 (7 bases each). V gave up 2 bases and J gave up 3 bases, with 11 bases separating them. This CDR3 region has 13 residues. CDR1 is SQVTM and CDR2 is ANQGSEA in the germline V gene. Here the CDR3 reads CSVESRGGYEQYF. The DNA for the CDR3 is TGCAGCGTTGAATCCAGGGGGGGCTACGAGCAGTACTTC.

This clonotype was found many times. The chain uses TRBV5-1 and TRBJ2-7; D is ambiguous. With 0 bases removed from V and 2 bases from J, the gap between germline ends came to 6 bases. The germline V gene encodes CDR1 SGHRS and CDR2 YFSETQ. The CDR3 consists of 13 residues. CDR3 region: CASSLDVTYEQYF. The DNA of the CDR3 is TGCGCCAGCAGCTTGGACGTCACCTACGAGCAGTACTTC.

The V gene is TRBV20-1, the J gene TRBJ1-6, with unresolved D. Trimming removed 2 bases from V and 2 bases from J, with 19 bases in between. From germline, CDR1 is DFQATT and CDR2 SNEGSKA (reference sequence). The CDR3 spans 18 residues. CDR3 residues: CSARTWTTAVPYNSPLHF. In DNA form, the CDR3 reads TGCAGTGCTAGAACGTGGACGACGGCTGTTCCCTATAATTCACCCCTCCACTTT.

This clonotype was counted a few times. This chain connects TRBV6-5 to TRBJ2-7; 7 nucleotides line up with TRBD1. CDR1 and CDR2 from the germline V gene are MNHEY and SVGAGI. Trimming at V came to 7 bases and at J to 3 bases, leaving 18 bases not matched to a gene. The CDR3 loop spans 17 amino acids. The CDR3 reads CASTPGVKWTGHYEQYF. The DNA for the CDR3 is TGTGCCAGCACCCCCGGGGTCAAATGGACAGGACACTACGAGCAGTACTTC.

This clonotype was observed many times. The V call is TRBV6-1, the J call TRBJ1-5; 8 positions match TRBD1. Germline V gene lookup returns CDR1 MNHNS and CDR2 SASEGT. The CDR3 is 14 residues long. V lost 11 bases, J lost 2 bases, and 8 bases stayed unmatched. The CDR3 DNA reads TGTGCCGTTACAGGGGGGAACGGCAATCAGCCCCAGCATTTT. It codes for CAVTGGNGNQPQHF.

Many counts were recorded for this clonotype. CDR3: CASSEYGTRRGMNTEAFF. As DNA, the CDR3 is TGTGCCAGCAGTGAATACGGGACGCGAAGGGGAATGAACACTGAAGCTTTCTTT. The chain links TRBV6-1 to TRBJ1-1, with D perhaps TRBD1 (5 bases). V lost 2 bases and J 0 bases, leaving 19 bases between the germline ends. The CDR3 has 18 residues. Germline values: CDR1 MNHNS, CDR2 SASEGT.

The chain recombines TRBV27 with TRBJ1-1, with D maybe TRBD1 (5 bases). This CDR3 region has 14 residues. Deletions cut 5 bases from V and 1 base from J, with 11 bases between. The germline CDR1 and CDR2 sequences are MNHEY and SMNVEV (reference sequence). CDR3 sequence (DNA): TGTGCCAGCAGTCCTGGACACGAGAACACTGAAGCTTTCTTT. This gives the protein CASSPGHENTEAFF.

This chain connects TRBV27 to TRBJ1-5; D ambiguous. V was trimmed by 9 bases and J by 4 bases, leaving 4 bases between them. Germline CDR1 MNHEY, CDR2 SMNVEV (reference sequence). The CDR3 contains 10 residues. The CDR3 loop is CASQNQPQHF. CDR3 in DNA: TGTGCCAGTCAGAATCAGCCCCAGCATTTT.

This chain connects TRBV9 to TRBJ2-7; D might be TRBD1 or TRBD2, each matching 5 bases. There are 14 residues in the CDR3. Trimming took 0 bases from V and 1 from J, leaving 8 bases between them. Germline V gives CDR1 SGDLS, CDR2 YYNGEE. The CDR3 sequence: CASSVGDGSYEQYF. DNA of the CDR3: TGTGCCAGCAGCGTAGGGGACGGATCCTACGAGCAGTACTTC.

This clonotype was recorded only once. A much larger clone sits a single nucleotide away, making a read error possible. In this CDR3 the conserved last residue, phenylalanine or tryptophan, is missing, so a read error is likely. V usage is TRBV11-2 and J usage is TRBJ2-6, with D uncertain. Germline V CDR1 and CDR2: SGHAT, FQNNGV. CDR3 length equals 15 residues. V lost 3 bases and J 0 bases, leaving 6 bases between the germline ends. The CDR3 region is CASSFTVSGANVLTS. CDR3 in DNA: TGTGCCAGCAGCTTTACTGTCTCTGGGGCCAACGTCCTGACTTCC.

The chain is built from TRBV28 and TRBJ2-7, with D possibly matching TRBD2 (6 bases). Germline values: CDR1 MDHEN, CDR2 SYDVKM. CDR3 length: 15 residues. Between the trimmed V and J ends, which lost 5 bases and 6 bases, there was a span of 20 bases. The CDR3 spells CASSPGLTGLGEQYF. DNA for the CDR3: TGTGCCAGCAGTCCGGGACTGACGGGCCTGGGCGAGCAGTACTTC. The full variable domain, with the rest looked up from reference TRBV28 and TRBJ2-7, is DVKVTQSSRYLVKRTGEKVFLECVQDMDHENMFWYRQDPGLGLRLIYFSYDVKMKEKGDIPEGYSVSREKKERFSLILESASTNQTSMYLCASSPGLTGLGEQYFGPGTRLTVT.